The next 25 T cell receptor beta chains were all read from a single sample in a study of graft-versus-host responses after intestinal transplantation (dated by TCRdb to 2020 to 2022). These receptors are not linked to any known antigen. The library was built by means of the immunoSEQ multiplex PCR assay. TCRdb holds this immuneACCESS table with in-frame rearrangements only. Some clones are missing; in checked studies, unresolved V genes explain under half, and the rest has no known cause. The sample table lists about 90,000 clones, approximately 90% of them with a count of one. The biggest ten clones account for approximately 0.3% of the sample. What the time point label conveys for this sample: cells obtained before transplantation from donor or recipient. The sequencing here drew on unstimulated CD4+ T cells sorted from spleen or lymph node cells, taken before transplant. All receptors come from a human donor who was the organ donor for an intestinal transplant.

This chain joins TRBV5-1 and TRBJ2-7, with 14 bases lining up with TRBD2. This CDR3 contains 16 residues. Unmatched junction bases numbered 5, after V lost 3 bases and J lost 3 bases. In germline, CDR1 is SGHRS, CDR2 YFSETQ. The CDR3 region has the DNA TGCGCCAGCAGCTCCGGACTAGCGGGGGGCGGCTACGAGCAGTACTTC. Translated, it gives CASSSGLAGGGYEQYF.

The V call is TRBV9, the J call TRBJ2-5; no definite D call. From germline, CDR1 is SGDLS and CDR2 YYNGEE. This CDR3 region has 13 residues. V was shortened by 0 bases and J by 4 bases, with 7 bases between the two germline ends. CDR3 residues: CASSVDRTETQYF. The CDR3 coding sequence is TGTGCCAGCAGCGTAGACAGAACAGAGACCCAGTACTTC. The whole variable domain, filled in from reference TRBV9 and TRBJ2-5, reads DSGVTQTPKHLITATGQRVTLRCSPRSGDLSVYWYQQSLDQGLQFLIQYYNGEERAKGNILERFSAQQFPDLHSELNLSSLELGDSALYFCASSVDRTETQYFGPGTRLLVL.

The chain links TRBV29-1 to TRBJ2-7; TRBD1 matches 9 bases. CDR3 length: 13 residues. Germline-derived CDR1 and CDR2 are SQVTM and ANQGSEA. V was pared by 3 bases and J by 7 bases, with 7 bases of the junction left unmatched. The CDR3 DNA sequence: TGCAGCGTTGAGGGACAGGGTTCCCAAGAGCAGTACTTC. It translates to CSVEGQGSQEQYF.

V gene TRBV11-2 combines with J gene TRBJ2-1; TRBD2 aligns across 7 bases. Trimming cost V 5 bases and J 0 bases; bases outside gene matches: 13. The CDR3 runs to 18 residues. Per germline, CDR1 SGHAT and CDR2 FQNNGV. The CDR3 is CASSPWASGGPSYNEQFF. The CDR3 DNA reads TGTGCCAGCAGCCCGTGGGCTAGCGGAGGGCCCTCCTACAATGAGCAGTTCTTC.

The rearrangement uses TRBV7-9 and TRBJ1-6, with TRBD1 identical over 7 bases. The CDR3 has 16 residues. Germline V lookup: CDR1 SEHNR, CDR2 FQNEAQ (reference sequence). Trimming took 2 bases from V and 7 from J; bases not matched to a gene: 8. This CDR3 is CASSLSYRGQNSPLHF. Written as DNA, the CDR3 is TGTGCCAGCAGCTTATCCTATAGGGGGCAAAATTCACCCCTCCACTTT.

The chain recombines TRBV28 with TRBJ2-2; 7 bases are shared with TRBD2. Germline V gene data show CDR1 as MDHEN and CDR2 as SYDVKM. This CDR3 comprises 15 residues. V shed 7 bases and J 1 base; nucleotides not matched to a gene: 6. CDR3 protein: CASTPGGGNTGELFF. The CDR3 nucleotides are TGTGCCAGCACCCCTGGCGGGGGGAACACCGGGGAGCTGTTTTTT.

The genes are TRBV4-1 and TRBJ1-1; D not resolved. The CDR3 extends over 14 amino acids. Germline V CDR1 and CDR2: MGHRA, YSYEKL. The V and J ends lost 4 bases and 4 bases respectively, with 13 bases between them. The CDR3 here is CASSRQRRFTEAFF. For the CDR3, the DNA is TGCGCCAGCAGCCGGCAACGGAGATTCACTGAAGCTTTCTTT.

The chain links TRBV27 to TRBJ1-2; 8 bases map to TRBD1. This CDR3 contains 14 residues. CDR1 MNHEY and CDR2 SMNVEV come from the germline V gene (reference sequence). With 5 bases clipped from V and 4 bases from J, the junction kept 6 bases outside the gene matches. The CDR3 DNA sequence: TGTGCCAGCAGTGCAAATACAGGGGGCTATGGCTACACCTTC. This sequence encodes CASSANTGGYGYTF.

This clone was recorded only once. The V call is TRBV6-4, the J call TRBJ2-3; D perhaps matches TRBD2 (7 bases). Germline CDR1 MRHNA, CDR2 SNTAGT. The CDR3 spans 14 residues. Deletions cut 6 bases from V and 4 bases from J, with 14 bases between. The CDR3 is CASSRRGGADTQYF. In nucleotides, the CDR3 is TGTGCCAGCAGCCGCAGGGGAGGGGCAGATACGCAGTATTTT.

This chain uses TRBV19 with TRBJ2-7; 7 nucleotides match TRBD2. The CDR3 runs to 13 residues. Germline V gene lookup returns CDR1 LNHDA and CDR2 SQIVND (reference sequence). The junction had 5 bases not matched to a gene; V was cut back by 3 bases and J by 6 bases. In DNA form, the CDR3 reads TGTGCCAGTAGTATGGCGGGGGAGCGCGAGCAGTACTTC. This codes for CASSMAGEREQYF. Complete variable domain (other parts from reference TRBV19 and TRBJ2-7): DGGITQSPKYLFRKEGQNVTLSCEQNLNHDAMYWYRQDPGQGLRLIYYSQIVNDFQKGDIAEGYSVSREKKESFPLTVTSAQKNPTAFYLCASSMAGEREQYFGPGTRLTVT.

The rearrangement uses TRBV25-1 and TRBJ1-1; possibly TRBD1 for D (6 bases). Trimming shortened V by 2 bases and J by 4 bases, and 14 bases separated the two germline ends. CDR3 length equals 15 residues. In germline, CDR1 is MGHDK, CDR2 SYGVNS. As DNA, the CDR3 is TGTGCCAGCAGTGAACATCACAGGGTGGGCACTGAAGCTTTCTTT. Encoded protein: CASSEHHRVGTEAFF.

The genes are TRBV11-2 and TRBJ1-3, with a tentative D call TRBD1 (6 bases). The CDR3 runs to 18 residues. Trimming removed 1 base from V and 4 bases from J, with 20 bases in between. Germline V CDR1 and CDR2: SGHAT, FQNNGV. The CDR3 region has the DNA TGTGCCAGCAGCTTAGGGGGCATCAGGGGCGCACGCGGAAACACCATATATTTT. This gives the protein CASSLGGIRGARGNTIYF.

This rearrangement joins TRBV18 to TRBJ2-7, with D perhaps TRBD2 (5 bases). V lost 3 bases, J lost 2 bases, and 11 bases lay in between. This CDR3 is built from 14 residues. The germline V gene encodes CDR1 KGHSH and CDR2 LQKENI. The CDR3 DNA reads TGTGCCAGCTCACCGGCCGGGGTCCCCTACGAGCAGTACTTC. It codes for CASSPAGVPYEQYF.

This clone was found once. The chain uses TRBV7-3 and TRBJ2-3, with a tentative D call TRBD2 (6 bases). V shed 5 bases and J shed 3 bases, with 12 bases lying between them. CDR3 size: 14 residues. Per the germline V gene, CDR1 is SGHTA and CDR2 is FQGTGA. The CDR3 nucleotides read TGTGCCAGCAGCCCAAACCGGGGGACAGATACGCAGTATTTT. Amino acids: CASSPNRGTDTQYF.

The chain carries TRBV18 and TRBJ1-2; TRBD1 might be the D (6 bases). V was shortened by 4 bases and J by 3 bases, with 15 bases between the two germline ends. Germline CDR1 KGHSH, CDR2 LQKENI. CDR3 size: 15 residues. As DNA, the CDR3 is TGTGCCAGCTCACAAACAGGGAGGGCATACTATGGCTACACCTTC. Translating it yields CASSQTGRAYYGYTF.

CDR3 in amino acids: CASSGQGSTEAFF. CDR3 sequence (DNA): TGTGCCAGCAGCGGCCAGGGTTCCACTGAAGCTTTCTTT. V gene TRBV7-3 combines with J gene TRBJ1-1, with D perhaps TRBD1 (5 bases). CDR3 length: 13 amino acids. Germline CDR1 reads SGHTA; CDR2 reads FQGTGA. V lost 5 bases to trimming and J lost 4 bases, with 11 bases between them.

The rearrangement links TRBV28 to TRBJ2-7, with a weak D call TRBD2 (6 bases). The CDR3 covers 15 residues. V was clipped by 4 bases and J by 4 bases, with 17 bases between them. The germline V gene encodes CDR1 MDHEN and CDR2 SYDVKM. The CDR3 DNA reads TGTGCCAGCAGTTCCCCTTCTAGCGTGATATACGAGCAGTACTTC. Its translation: CASSSPSSVIYEQYF. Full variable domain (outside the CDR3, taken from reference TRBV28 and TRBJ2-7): DVKVTQSSRYLVKRTGEKVFLECVQDMDHENMFWYRQDPGLGLRLIYFSYDVKMKEKGDIPEGYSVSREKKERFSLILESASTNQTSMYLCASSSPSSVIYEQYFGPGTRLTVT.

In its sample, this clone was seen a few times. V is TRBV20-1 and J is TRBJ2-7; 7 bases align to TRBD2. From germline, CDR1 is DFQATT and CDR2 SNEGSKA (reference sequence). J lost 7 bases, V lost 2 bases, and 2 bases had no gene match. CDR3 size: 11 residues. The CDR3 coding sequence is TGCAGTGCTAGAATACTAGCGGAGCAGTACTTC. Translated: CSARILAEQYF.

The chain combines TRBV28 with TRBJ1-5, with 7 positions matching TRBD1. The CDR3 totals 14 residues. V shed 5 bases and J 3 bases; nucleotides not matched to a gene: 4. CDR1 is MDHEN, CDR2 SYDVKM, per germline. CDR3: CASSGDSPNQPQHF. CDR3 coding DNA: TGTGCCAGCAGTGGGGACAGCCCCAATCAGCCCCAGCATTTT.

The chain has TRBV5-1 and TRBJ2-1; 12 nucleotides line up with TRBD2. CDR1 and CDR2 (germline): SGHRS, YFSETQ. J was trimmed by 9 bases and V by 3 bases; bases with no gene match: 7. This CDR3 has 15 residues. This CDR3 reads CASSSLAGGQGEQFF. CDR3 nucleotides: TGCGCCAGCAGCTCCCTAGCGGGGGGGCAAGGTGAGCAGTTCTTC.

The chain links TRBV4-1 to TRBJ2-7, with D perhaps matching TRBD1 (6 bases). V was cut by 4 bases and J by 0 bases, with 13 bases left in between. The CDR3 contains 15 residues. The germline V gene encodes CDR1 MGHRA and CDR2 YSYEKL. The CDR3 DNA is TGCGCCAGCAGCCGCGGAACAGGGAACTCCTACGAGCAGTACTTC. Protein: CASSRGTGNSYEQYF.

The CDR3 nucleotides are TGTGCCAGCAGCTTAAGCCGCGATGCAGATACGCAGTATTTT. Translating gives CASSLSRDADTQYF. V is TRBV7-3 and J is TRBJ2-3; D uncertain. CDR1 is SGHTA and CDR2 is FQGTGA in the germline V gene. The CDR3 length is 14 residues. Trimming pared 1 base from V and 4 bases from J, leaving 9 bases between. The full variable domain, rest sourced from reference TRBV7-3 and TRBJ2-3, is GAGVSQTPSNKVTEKGKYVELRCDPISGHTALYWYRQSLGQGPEFLIYFQGTGAADDSGLPNDRFFAVRPEGSVSTLKIQRTERGDSAVYLCASSLSRDADTQYFGPGTRLTVL.

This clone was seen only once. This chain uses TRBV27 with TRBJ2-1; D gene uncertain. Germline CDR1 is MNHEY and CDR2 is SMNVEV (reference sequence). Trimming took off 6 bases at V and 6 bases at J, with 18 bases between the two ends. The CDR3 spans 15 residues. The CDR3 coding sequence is TGTGCCAGCAGCCCAACTATAGGTCCGAGCAATGAGCAGTTCTTC. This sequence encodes CASSPTIGPSNEQFF.

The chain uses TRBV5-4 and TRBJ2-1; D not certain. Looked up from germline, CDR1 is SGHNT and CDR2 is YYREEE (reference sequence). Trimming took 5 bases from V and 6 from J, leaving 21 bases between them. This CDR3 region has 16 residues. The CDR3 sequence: CASRPFLARPPNEQFF. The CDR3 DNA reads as TGTGCCAGCAGACCATTCCTGGCTAGACCCCCCAATGAGCAGTTCTTC.

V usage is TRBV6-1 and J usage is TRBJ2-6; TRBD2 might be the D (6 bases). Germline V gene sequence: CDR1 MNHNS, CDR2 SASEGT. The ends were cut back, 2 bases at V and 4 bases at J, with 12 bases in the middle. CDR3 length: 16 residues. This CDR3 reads CASSELGGDGANVLTF. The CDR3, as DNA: TGTGCCAGCAGTGAACTAGGAGGGGACGGGGCCAACGTCCTGACTTTC.